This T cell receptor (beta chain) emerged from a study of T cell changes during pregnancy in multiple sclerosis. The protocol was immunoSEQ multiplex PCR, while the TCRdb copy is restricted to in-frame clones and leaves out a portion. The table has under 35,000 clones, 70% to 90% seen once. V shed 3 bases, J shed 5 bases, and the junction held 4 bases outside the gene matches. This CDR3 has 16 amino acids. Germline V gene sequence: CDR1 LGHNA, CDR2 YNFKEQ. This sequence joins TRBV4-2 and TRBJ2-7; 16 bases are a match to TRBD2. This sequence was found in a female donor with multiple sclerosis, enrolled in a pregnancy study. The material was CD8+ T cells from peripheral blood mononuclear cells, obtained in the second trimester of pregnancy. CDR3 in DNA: TGTGCCAGCAGCCATGGGACTAGCGGGAGGGCCCACGAGCAGTACTTC. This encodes CASSHGTSGRAHEQYF.